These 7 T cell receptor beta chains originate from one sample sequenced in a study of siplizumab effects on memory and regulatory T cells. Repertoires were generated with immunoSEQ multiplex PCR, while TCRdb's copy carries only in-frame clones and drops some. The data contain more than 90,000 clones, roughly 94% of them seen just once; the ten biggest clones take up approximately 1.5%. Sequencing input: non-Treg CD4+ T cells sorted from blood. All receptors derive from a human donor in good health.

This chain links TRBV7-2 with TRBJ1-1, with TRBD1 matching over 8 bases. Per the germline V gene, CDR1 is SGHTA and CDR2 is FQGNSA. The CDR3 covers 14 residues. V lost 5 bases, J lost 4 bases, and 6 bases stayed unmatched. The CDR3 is CASSARQGSTEAFF. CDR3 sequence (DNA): TGTGCCAGCAGCGCCCGACAGGGGTCCACTGAAGCTTTCTTT.

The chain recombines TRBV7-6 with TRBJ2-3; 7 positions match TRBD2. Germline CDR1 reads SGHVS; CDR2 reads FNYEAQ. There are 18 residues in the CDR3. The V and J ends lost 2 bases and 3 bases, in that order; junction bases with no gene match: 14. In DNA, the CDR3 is TGTGCCAGCAGCTTAATCTCTGTCGGGGCTAGCGGAACAGATACGCAGTATTTT. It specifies CASSLISVGASGTDTQYF.

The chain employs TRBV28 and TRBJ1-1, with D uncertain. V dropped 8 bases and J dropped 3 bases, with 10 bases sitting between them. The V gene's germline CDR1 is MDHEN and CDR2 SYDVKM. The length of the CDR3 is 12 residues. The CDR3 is CASGLRYTEAFF. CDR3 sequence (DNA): TGTGCCAGCGGCCTAAGGTACACTGAAGCTTTCTTT.

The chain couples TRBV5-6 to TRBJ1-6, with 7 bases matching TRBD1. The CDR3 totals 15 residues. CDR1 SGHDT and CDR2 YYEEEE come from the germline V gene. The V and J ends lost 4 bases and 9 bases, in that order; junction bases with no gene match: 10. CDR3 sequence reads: CASSRQGFKGSPLHF. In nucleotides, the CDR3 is TGTGCCAGCAGCCGACAGGGTTTTAAGGGTTCACCCCTCCACTTT.

CDR3 DNA: TGTGCCAGCAGTTCGACCGGGAACACCGGGGAGCTGTTTTTT. It translates to CASSSTGNTGELFF. V is TRBV28 and J is TRBJ2-2, with no clear D. Germline values: CDR1 MDHEN, CDR2 SYDVKM. V lost 4 bases and J 1 base, leaving 7 bases between the germline ends. There are 14 residues in the CDR3.

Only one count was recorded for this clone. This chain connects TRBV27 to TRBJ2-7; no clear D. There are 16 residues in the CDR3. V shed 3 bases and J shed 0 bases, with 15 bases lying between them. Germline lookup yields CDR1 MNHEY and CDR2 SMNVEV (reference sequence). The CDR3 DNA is TGTGCCAGCAGTTTTAGTTCGTCGTCCAGCTCCTACGAGCAGTACTTC. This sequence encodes CASSFSSSSSSYEQYF.

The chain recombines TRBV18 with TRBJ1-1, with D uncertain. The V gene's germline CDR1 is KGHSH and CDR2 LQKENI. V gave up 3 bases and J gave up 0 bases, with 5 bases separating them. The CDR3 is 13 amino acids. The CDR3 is CASSPTVNTEAFF. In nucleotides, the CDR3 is TGTGCCAGCTCACCCACAGTGAACACTGAAGCTTTCTTT.